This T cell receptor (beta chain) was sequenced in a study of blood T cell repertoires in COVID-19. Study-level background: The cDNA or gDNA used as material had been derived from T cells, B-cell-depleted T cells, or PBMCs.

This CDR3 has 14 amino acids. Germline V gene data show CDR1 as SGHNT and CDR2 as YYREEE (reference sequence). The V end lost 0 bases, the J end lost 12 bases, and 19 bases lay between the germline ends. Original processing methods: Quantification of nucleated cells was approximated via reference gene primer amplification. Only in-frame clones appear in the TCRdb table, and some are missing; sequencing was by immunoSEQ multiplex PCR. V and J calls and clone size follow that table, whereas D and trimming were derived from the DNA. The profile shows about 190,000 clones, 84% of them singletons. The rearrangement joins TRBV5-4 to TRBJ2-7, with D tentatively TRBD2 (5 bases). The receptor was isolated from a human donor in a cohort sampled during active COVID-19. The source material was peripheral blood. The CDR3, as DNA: TGTGCCAGCAGCTTGGGGATCCGGGGTCCCCCTCCGTACTTC. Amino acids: CASSLGIRGPPPYF. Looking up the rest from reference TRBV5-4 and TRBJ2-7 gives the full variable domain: ETGVTQSPTHLIKTRGQQVTLRCSSQSGHNTVSWYQQALGQGPQFIFQYYREEENGRGNFPPRFSGLQFPNYSSELNVNALELDDSALYLCASSLGIRGPPPYFGPGTRLTVT.